A single TCR beta chain is shown here with its context. Its cognate antigen is unknown. The data derive from a study of a mutant IDH1 vaccine in newly diagnosed glioma. The wider study: Patients began vaccination 4-6 weeks after radiotherapy alone, or with temozolomide cycles. Most patients had radiochemotherapy with temozolomide before enrollment; others had one alone.

Clones were sequenced by immunoSEQ multiplex PCR, and TCRdb holds only the in-frame ones, with some missing. The sample has some 51,000 clones, around four fifths seen once; the top ten hold approximately 1.8%. Time point specified: week 5, during vaccination. Topical imiquimod accompanied each vaccine dose, which consisted of 300 ug of mutant IDH1 20-mer peptide. Donors harbored newly found WHO grade 3 or 4 IDH1-mutant, ATRX-lost astrocytomas. Germline V CDR1 and CDR2: SGHKS, YYEKEE (reference sequence). Trimming at V came to 4 bases and at J to 12 bases, leaving 14 bases not matched to a gene. The CDR3 contains 14 residues.

This chain links TRBV5-5 with TRBJ1-2, with TRBD1 matching 8 bases. This TCR was sampled from a woman between 40 and 50 years old with glioma. This specimen consisted of PBMCs, obtained from a glioma patient whose treatment included an IDH1 peptide vaccine. For the CDR3, the DNA is TGTGCCAGCAGCAAGGGACAGGCCCTCACGGTGAACACCTTC. Protein: CASSKGQALTVNTF.